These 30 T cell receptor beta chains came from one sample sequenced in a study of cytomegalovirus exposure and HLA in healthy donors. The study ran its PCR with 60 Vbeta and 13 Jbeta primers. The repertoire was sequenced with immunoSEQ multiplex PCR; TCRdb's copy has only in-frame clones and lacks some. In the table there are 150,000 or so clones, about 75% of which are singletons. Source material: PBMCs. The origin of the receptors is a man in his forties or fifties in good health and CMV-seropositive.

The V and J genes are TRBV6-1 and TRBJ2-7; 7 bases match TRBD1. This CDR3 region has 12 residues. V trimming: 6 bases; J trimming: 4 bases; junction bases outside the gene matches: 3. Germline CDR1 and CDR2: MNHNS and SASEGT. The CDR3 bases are TGTGCCAGCAGCGAGACAGGGTACGAGCAGTACGTC. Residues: CASSETGYEQYV.

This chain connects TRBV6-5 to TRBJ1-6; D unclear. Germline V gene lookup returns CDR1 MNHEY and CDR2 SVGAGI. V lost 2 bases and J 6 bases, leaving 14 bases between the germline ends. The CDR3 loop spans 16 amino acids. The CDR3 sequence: CASSYEGGRANSPLHF. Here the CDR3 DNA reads TGTGCCAGCAGTTACGAGGGCGGTCGAGCTAATTCACCCCTCCACTTT.

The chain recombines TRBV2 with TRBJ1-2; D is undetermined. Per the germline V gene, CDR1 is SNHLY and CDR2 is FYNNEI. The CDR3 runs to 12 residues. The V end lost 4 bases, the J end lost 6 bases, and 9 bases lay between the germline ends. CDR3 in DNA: TGTGCCAGCAGTGTCGCTGCGAATGGCTACACCTTC. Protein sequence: CASSVAANGYTF.

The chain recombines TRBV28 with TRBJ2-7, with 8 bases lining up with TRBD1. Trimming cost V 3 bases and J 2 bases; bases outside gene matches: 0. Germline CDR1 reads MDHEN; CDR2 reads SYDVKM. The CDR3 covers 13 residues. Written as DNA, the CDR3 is TGTGCCAGCAGTTTGGACAGGGCCTACGAGCAGTACTTC. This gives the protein CASSLDRAYEQYF.

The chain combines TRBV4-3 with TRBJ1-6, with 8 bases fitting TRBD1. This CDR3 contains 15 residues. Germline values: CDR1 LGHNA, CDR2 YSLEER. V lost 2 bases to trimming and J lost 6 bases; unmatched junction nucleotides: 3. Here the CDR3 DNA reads TGCGCCAGCAGCCAACCGGACAGGGTTAATTCACCCCTCCACTTT. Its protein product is CASSQPDRVNSPLHF.

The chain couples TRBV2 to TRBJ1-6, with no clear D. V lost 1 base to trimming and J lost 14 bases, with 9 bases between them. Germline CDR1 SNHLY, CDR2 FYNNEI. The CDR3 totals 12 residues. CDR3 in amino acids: CASSEGRVALHF. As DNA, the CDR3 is TGTGCCAGCAGTGAAGGGCGGGTGGCCCTCCACTTT.

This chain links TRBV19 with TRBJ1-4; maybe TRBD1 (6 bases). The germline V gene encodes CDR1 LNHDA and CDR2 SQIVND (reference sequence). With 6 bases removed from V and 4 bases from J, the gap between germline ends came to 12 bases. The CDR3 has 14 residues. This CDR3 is CASRSGTSNEKLFF. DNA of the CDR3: TGTGCCAGTAGGAGTGGGACAAGTAATGAAAAACTGTTTTTT.

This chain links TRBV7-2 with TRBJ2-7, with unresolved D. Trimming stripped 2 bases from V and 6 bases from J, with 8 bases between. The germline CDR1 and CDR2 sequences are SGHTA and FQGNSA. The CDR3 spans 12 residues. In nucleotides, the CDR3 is TGTGCCAGCAGCTTACCGGGTGGCGAGCAGTACTTC. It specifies CASSLPGGEQYF. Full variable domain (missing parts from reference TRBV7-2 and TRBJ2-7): GAGVSQSPSNKVTEKGKDVELRCDPISGHTALYWYRQSLGQGLEFLIYFQGNSAPDKSGLPSDRFSAERTGGSVSTLTIQRTQQEDSAVYLCASSLPGGEQYFGPGTRLTVT.

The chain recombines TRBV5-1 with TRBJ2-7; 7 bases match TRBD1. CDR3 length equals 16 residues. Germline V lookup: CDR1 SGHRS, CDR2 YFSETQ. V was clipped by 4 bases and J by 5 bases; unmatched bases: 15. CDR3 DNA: TGCGCCAGCAGCCCAATTGACAGGGACATATACCACGAGCAGTACTTC. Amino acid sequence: CASSPIDRDIYHEQYF.

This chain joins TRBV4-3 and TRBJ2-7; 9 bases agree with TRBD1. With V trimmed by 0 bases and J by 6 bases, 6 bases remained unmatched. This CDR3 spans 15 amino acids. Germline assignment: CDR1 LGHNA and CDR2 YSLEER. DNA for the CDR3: TGCGCCAGCAGCCAAGAGGACAGGGGTCTGTGCGAGCAGTACTTC. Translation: CASSQEDRGLCEQYF.

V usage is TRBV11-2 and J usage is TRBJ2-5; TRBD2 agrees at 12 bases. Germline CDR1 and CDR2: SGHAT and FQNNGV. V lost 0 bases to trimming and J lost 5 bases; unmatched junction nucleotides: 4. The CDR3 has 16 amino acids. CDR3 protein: CASSLEASGGAETQYF. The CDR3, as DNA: TGTGCCAGCAGCTTAGAGGCTAGCGGGGGGGCGGAGACCCAGTACTTC.

The CDR3 sequence: CASSQDPTWGRIYGYTF. As DNA, the CDR3 is TGCGCCAGCAGCCAGGATCCGACCTGGGGGCGCATCTATGGCTACACCTTC. This rearrangement joins TRBV4-1 to TRBJ1-2; possible D gene TRBD1, 6 bases. Germline CDR1 is MGHRA and CDR2 is YSYEKL. The CDR3 runs to 17 residues. V gave up 3 bases and J gave up 4 bases, with 21 bases separating them.

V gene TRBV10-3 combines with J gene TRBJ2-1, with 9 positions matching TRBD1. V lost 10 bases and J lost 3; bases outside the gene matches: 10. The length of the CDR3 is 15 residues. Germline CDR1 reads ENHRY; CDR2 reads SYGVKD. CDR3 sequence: CATTEDRGNYNEQFF. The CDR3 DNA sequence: TGTGCCACGACAGAAGACAGGGGGAACTACAATGAGCAGTTCTTC.

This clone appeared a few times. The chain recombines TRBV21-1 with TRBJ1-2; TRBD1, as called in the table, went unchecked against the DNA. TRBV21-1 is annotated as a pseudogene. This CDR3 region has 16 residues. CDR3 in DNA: TGTGCCAGCAGCAAAGAAGGGGACAGGGCTAACTATGGCTACACCTTC. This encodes CASSKEGDRANYGYTF.

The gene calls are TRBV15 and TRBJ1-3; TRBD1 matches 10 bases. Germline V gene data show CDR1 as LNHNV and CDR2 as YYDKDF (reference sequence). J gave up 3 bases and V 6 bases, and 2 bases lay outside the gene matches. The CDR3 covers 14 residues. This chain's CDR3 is CATRDRGYGNTIYF. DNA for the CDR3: TGTGCCACCAGGGACAGGGGGTATGGAAACACCATATATTTT.

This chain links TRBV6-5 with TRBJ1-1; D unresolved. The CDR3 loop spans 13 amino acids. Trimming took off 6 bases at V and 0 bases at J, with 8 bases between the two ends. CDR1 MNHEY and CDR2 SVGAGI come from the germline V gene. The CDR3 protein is CASRRRVNTEAFF. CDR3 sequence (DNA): TGTGCCAGCAGGCGACGGGTGAACACTGAAGCTTTCTTT.

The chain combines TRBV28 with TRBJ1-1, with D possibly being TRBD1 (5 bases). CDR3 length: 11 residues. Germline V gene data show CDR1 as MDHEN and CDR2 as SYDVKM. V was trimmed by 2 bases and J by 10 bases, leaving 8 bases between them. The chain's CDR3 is CASSLGGGAFF. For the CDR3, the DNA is TGTGCCAGCAGTTTAGGGGGGGGAGCTTTCTTT.

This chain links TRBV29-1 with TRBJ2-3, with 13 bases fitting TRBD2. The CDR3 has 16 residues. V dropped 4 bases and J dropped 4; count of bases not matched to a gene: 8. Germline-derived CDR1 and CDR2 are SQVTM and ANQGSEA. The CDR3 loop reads CSVGGTSGVVADTQYF. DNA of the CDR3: TGCAGCGTTGGAGGGACTAGCGGGGTTGTGGCAGATACGCAGTATTTT.

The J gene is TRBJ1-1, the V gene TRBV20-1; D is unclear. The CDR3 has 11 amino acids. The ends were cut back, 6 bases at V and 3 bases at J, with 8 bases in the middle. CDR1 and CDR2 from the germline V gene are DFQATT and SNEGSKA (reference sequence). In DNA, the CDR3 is TGCAGTGCGAAAAGAGACACTGAAGCTTTCTTT. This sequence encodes CSAKRDTEAFF.

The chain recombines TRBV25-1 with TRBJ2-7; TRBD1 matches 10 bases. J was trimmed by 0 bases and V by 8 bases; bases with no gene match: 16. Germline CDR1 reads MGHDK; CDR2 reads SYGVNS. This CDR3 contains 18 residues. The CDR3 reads CASLKRRDRGSISYEQYF. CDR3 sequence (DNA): TGTGCCAGCCTTAAACGCCGGGACAGGGGTTCCATCTCCTACGAGCAGTACTTC.

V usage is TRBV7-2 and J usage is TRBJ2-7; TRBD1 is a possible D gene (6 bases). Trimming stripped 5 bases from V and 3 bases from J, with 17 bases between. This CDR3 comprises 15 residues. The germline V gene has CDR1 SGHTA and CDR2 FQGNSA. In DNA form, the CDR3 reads TGTGCCAGCAGCCCCCGTGCCGGGACACTCTACGAGCAGTACTTC. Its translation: CASSPRAGTLYEQYF.

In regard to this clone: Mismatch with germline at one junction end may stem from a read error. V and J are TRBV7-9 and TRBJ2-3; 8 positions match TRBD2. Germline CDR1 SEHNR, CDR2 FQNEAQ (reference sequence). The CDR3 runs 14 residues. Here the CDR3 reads CASSLEFRTSRSFF. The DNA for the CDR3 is TGTGCCAGCAGCTTAGAATTTAGGACTAGCAGGTCCTTTTTT. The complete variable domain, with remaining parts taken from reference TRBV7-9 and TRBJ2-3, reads DTGVSQNPRHKITKRGQNVTFRCDPISEHNRLYWYRQTLGQGPEFLTYFQNEAQLEKSRLLSDRFSAERPKGSFSTLEIQRTEQGDSAMYLCASSLEFRTSRSFFGPGTRLTVL.

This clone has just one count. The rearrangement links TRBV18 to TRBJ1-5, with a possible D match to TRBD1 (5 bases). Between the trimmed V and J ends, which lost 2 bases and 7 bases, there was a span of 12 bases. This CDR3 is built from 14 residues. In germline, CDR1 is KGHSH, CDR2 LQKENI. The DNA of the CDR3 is TGTGCCAGCTCACCAACTCAGGGAGGCCAGCCCCAGCATTTT. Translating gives CASSPTQGGQPQHF.

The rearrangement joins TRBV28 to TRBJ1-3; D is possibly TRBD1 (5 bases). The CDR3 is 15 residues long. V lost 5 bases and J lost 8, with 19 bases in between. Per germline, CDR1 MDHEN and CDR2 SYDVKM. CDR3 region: CASSPQTGRDDTIYF. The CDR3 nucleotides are TGTGCCAGCAGTCCGCAGACGGGCAGGGATGACACCATATATTTT.

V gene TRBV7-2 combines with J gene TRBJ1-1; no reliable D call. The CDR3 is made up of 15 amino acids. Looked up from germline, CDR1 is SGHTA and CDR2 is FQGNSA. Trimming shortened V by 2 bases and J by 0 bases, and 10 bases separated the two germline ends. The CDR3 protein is CASSLTVQLNTEAFF. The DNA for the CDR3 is TGTGCCAGCAGCTTAACCGTCCAGTTGAACACTGAAGCTTTCTTT.

In DNA, the CDR3 is TGTGCCAGCAGTTTCCCCCCCAGCTATGGCTACACCTTC. It codes for CASSFPPSYGYTF. V and J are TRBV28 and TRBJ1-2, with unresolved D. V lost 3 bases to trimming and J lost 4 bases, with 9 bases between them. This CDR3 is 13 amino acids long. Germline V gene lookup returns CDR1 MDHEN and CDR2 SYDVKM.

The CDR3, as DNA: TGTGCCAGCAGCGTAGTGGCTAGCGGGATCACAGATACGCAGTATTTT. Residues: CASSVVASGITDTQYF. The chain uses TRBV9 and TRBJ2-3, with 9 bases matching TRBD2. The ends lost 0 bases at V and 2 bases at J; junction bases unmatched: 4. The CDR3 consists of 16 residues. Per the germline V gene, CDR1 is SGDLS and CDR2 is YYNGEE. Complete variable domain (other parts from reference TRBV9 and TRBJ2-3): DSGVTQTPKHLITATGQRVTLRCSPRSGDLSVYWYQQSLDQGLQFLIQYYNGEERAKGNILERFSAQQFPDLHSELNLSSLELGDSALYFCASSVVASGITDTQYFGPGTRLTVL.

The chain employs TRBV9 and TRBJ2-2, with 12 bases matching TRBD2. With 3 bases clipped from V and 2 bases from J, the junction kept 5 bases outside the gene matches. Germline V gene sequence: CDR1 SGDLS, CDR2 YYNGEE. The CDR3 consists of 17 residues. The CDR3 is CASSGTSGGFNTGELFF. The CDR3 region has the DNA TGTGCCAGCAGCGGTACTAGCGGGGGGTTTAACACCGGGGAGCTGTTTTTT.

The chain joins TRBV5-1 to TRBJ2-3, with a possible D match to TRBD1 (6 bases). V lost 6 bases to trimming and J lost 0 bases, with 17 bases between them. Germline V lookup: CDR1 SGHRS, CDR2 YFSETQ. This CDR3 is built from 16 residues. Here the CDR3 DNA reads TGCGCCAGCACCACATTGGGGGCAGCTAGCACAGATACGCAGTATTTT. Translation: CASTTLGAASTDTQYF.

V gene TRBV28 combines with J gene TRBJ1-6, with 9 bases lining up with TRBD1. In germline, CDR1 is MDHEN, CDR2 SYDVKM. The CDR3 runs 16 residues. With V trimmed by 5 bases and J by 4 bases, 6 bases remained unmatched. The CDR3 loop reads CASSAGQGVYNSPLHF. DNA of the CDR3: TGTGCCAGCAGTGCGGGACAGGGTGTTTATAATTCACCCCTCCACTTT.